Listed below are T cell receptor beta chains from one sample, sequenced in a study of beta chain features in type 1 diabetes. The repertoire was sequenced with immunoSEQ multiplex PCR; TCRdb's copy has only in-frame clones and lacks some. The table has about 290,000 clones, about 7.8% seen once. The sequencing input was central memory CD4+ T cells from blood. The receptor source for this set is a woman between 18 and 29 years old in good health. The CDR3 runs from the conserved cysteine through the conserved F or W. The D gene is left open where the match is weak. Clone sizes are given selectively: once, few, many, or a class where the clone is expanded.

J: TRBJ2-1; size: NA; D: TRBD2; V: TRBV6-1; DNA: TGTGCCAGCAGGGCGGGGGTAGGGTTTACTAATGAGCAGTTCTTC; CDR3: CASRAGVGFTNEQFF
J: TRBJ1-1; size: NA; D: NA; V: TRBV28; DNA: TGTGCCAGCAGTTTAGAGGGGGTTGGGGCTGAAGCTTTCTTT; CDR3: CASSLEGVGAEAFF
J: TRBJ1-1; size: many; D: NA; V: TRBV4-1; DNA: TGCGCCAGCAGCCGAGGACAGAGCACTGAAGCTTTCTTT; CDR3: CASSRGQSTEAFF
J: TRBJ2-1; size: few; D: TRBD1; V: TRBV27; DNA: TGTGCCAGCAATGGCCTAGGGACAGGGAAATTTAGGTGGTTCTTC; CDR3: CASNGLGTGKFRWFF
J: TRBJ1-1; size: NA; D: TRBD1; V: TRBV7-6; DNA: TGTGCCAGCAGCTCGAACAGGGGATACACTGAAGCTTTCTTT; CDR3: CASSSNRGYTEAFF
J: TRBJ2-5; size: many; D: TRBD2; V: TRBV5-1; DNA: TGCGCCAGCAGCCCCGACTCTAGCGGGGGTGAGACCCAGTACTTC; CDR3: CASSPDSSGGETQYF
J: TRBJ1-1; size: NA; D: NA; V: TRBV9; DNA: TGTGCCAGCAGCGTAGCTTCAGGGATCTCTGAAGCTTTCTTT; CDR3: CASSVASGISEAFF
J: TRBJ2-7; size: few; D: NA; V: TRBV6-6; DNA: TGTGCCAGCAGCCCGACAGCGGCACTCACCTACGAGCAGTACTTC; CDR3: CASSPTAALTYEQYF
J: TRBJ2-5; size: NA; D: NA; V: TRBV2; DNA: TGTGCCAGCAGTGGGGCGGGGGCAGTTCAAGAGACCCAGTACTTC; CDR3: CASSGAGAVQETQYF
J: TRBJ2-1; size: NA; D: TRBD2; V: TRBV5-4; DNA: TGTGCCAGCAGCGTTAGCGGGGGACCCGACAATGAGCAGTTCTTC; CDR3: CASSVSGGPDNEQFF
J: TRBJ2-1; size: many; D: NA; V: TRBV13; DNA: TGTGCCAGCAGCGACGCGGGAAATGAGCAGTTCTTC; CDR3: CASSDAGNEQFF
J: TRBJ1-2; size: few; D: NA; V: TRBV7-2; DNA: TGTGCCAGCAGCGCGGGACTTGGCTATGGCTACACCTTC; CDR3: CASSAGLGYGYTF
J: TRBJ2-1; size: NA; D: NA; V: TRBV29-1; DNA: TGCAGCGTTGAAGTGGACTTGTACTACAATGAGCAGTTCTTC; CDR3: CSVEVDLYYNEQFF
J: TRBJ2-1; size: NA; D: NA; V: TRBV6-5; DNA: TGTGCCACCCGCAGAAACTCCTACAATGAGCAGTTCTTC; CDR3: CATRRNSYNEQFF
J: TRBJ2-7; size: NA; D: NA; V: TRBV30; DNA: TGTGCCTCCAAACGGCTGCAGGGCCCAGGCGAGCAGTACTTC; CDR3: CASKRLQGPGEQYF
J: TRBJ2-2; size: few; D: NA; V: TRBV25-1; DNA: TGTGCCAGCAGTGGGAGGGTACTTCTGGACACCGGGGAGCTGTTTTTT; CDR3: CASSGRVLLDTGELFF
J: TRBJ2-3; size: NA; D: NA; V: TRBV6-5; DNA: TGTGCCAGCAGTTACTCGGCGGCCTCTGGTACGCAGTATTTT; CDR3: CASSYSAASGTQYF
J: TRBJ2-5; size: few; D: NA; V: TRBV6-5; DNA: TGTGCCAGCAGTATTGCATCCGGAGGGGAGACCCAGTACTTC; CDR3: CASSIASGGETQYF
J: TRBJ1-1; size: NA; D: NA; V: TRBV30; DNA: TGTGCCTGGAGTTCTCTAACACCGAACACTGAAGCTTTCTTT; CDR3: CAWSSLTPNTEAFF
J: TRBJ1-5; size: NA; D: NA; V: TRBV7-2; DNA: TGTGCCAGCAGCTTAGGGGTTGGGGTTGGTCAGCCCCAGCATTTT; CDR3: CASSLGVGVGQPQHF
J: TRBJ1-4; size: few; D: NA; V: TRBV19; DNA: TGTGCCAGTACCGTTTGGGGAGGAAATGAAAAACTGTTTTTT; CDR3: CASTVWGGNEKLFF
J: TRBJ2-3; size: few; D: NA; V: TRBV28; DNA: TGTGCCAGCAGTTTCGAGGGAACGGTAGGCACAGATACGCAGTATTTT; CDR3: CASSFEGTVGTDTQYF
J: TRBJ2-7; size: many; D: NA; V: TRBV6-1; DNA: TGTGCCAGCAGTGTGGCAGGGGAAGACGAGCAGTACTTC; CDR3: CASSVAGEDEQYF
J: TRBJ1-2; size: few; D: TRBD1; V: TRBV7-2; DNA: TGTGCCAGCAGCTCCGGGGGACAGACGTTGTATGGCTATGGCTACACCTTC; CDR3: CASSSGGQTLYGYGYTF
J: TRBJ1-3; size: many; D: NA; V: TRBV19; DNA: TGTGCCAGTAGTATCTCCGCTGGAAACACCATATATTTT; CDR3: CASSISAGNTIYF
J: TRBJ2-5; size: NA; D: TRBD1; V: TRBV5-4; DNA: TGTGCCAGCAGCTTGGGGGGACAGGGTAGACCGTACCAAGAGACCCAGTACTTC; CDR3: CASSLGGQGRPYQETQYF
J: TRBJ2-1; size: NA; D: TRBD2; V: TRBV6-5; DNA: TGTGCCAGCAGGAAGCGGGGAACATACAATGAGCAGTTCTTC; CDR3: CASRKRGTYNEQFF
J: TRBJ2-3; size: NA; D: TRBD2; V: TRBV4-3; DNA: TGCGCCAGCAGCCGCGCCGGGACTACCACAGATACGCAGTATTTT; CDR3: CASSRAGTTTDTQYF
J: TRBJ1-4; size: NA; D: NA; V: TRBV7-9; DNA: TGTGCCAGCAGCGAAAGGGGTATTGGGAGTGAGAATGAAAAACTGTTTTTT; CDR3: CASSERGIGSENEKLFF
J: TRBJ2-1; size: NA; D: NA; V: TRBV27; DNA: TGTGCCAGCAGTCTTAAACAGGGAATTGGGCAGTTCTTC; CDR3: CASSLKQGIGQFF
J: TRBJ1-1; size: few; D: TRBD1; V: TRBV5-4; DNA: TGTGCCAGCAGCTCCTTCCGGGACAGGCCTTCAGAAGCTTTCTTT; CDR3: CASSSFRDRPSEAFF
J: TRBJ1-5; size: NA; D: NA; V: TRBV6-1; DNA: TGTGCCAGCAGTTTAGGCAGACGGGGCAATCAGCCCCAGCATTTT; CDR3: CASSLGRRGNQPQHF
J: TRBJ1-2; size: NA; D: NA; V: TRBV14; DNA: TGTGCCAGCAGCCCGGACCCTACAGGGTACGGCTACACCTTC; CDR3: CASSPDPTGYGYTF
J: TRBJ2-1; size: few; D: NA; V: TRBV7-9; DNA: TGTGCCAGCAGCCCCTGGGGCGCTAACAATGAGCAGTTCTTC; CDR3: CASSPWGANNEQFF
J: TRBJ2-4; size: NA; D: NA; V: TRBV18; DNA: TGTGCCAGCTCACCGGGAACAGGGAAAGCCAAAAACATTCAGTACTTC; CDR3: CASSPGTGKAKNIQYF
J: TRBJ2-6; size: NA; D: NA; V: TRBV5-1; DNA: TGCGCCAGCAGCAGCGGACAGTTAGCTACTGGGGCCAACGTCCTGACTTTC; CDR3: CASSSGQLATGANVLTF
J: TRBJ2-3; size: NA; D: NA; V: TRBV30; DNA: TGTGCCTTCGCGGACAGGCTTCGGGGGACAGATACGCAGTATTTT; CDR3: CAFADRLRGTDTQYF
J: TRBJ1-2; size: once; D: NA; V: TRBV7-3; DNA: TGTGCCAGCAGCTTAAACCGGGAAGGCTATGGCTACACCTTC; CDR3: CASSLNREGYGYTF
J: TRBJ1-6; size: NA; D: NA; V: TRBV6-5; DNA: TGTGCCAGCAGTTACTCGTACAGGTCCTATAATTCACCCCTCCACTTT; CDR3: CASSYSYRSYNSPLHF
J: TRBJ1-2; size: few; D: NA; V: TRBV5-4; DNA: TGTGCCAGCAGCTTTGAACCTAACTATGGCTACACCTTC; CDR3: CASSFEPNYGYTF
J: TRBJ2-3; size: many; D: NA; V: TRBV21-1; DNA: TGTGCCAGCAGCAAACAGGCCAGGGCAATTAAGGATACGCAGTATTTT; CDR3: CASSKQARAIKDTQYF
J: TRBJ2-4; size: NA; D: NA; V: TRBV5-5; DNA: TGTGCCAGCAGCCCGCAACAGGGAAGGGAAAACATTCAGTACTTC; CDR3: CASSPQQGRENIQYF
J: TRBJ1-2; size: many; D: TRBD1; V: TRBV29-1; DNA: TGCAGCGTTGCCGGGACAGGGCTCTATGGCTACACCTTC; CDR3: CSVAGTGLYGYTF
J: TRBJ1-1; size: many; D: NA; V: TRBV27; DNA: TGTGCCAGCAGTTTGAAGAGAGGAATGAACACTGAAGCTTTCTTT; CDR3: CASSLKRGMNTEAFF
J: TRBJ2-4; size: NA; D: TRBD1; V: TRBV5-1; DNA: TGCGCCAGCAGCCTCGGGTGGGACAGGGTAAACATTCAGTACTTC; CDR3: CASSLGWDRVNIQYF
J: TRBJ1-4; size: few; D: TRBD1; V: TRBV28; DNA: TGTGCCAGCAGTTTGGGACAGATTAATGAAAAACTGTTTTTT; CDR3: CASSLGQINEKLFF
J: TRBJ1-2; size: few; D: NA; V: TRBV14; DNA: TGTGCCAGCAGCCAAGAACCCCGGACAGCTTCCTATGGCTACACCTTC; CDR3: CASSQEPRTASYGYTF
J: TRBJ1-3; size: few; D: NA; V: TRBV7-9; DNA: TGTGCCAGCAGCTTAGACAGTACTGGAAACACCATATATTTT; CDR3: CASSLDSTGNTIYF
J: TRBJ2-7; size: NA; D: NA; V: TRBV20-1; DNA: TGCAGTGCTAGTGAATACTACGAGCAGTACTTC; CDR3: CSASEYYEQYF
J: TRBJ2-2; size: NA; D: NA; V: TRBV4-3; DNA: TGCGCCAGCAGCCTCAACTCGGACGGAGCGAACACCGGGGAGCTGTTTTTT; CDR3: CASSLNSDGANTGELFF
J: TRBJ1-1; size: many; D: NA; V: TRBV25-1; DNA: TGTGCCAGCCGACCGGTCAGCGGGGGCACTGAAGCTTTCTTT; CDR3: CASRPVSGGTEAFF
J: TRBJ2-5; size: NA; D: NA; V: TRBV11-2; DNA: TGTGCCAGCAGCTTAGTTCTAGCTGGAGGCAAGACCCAGTACTTC; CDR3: CASSLVLAGGKTQYF
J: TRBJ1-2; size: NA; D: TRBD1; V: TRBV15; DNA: TGTGCCACCAGCAGAGGGGACAGGAGGTATGGCTACACCTTC; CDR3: CATSRGDRRYGYTF
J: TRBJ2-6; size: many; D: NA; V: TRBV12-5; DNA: TGTGCTAGCAAAAGCTCTGGGGCCAACGTCCTGACTTTC; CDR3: CASKSSGANVLTF
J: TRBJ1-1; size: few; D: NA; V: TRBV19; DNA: TGTGCCACCTCCCGGTCGGCGAACACTGAAGCTTTCTTT; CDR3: CATSRSANTEAFF
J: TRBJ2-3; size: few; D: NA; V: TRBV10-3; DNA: TGTGCCATCAGTTTTAGGTATAGCACAGATACGCAGTATTTT; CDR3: CAISFRYSTDTQYF
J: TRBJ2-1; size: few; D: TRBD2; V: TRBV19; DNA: TGTGCCAGTCGCCCGCGCGGGGGGAACAATGAGCAGTTCTTC; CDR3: CASRPRGGNNEQFF
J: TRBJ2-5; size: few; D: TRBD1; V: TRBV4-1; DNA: TGCGCCAGCAGCCAGGTTGGGACAGGACAAGAGACCCAGTACTTC; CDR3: CASSQVGTGQETQYF
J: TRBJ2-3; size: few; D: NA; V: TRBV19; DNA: TGTGCCAGTAGTATAGATCGCAGGCGCACAGATACGCAGTATTTT; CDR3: CASSIDRRRTDTQYF
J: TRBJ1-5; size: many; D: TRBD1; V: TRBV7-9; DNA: TGTGCCAGCAGCCCGTGGGGACAGCTCAATCAGCCCCAGCATTTT; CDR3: CASSPWGQLNQPQHF